This record covers a single T cell receptor beta chain. The CDR3 runs to 13 residues. Unmatched junction bases numbered 3, after V lost 6 bases and J lost 9 bases. CDR1 is SNHLY, CDR2 FYNNEI, per germline. The record originates from a study of blood T cell repertoires in COVID-19. Study overall: Samples taken during acute and convalescent COVID-19 were collected in the United States, Italy and Spain.

Seattle participants joined during active infection and were tracked over time. Authors' methods: By means of reference gene primer amplification, nucleated cell counts were estimated. Here immunoSEQ multiplex PCR was the method, and the copy in TCRdb shows in-frame clones only, minus some. That table furnishes V, J and clone size, whereas the DNA furnished D and trimming. The sample lists 55,000 to 75,000 clones; about four fifths were seen once. V is TRBV2 and J is TRBJ1-6; 9 bases fit TRBD1. The sequence was collected from an elderly man with COVID-19, enrolled during active disease. Sequencing was done on a sample of peripheral blood. The CDR3: CASREDRGSPLHF. In nucleotides, the CDR3 is TGTGCCAGCAGGGAGGACAGGGGTTCACCCCTCCACTTT.